This is a list of T cell receptor beta chains from one sample in a study of cytomegalovirus exposure and HLA in healthy donors. Assay: immunoSEQ multiplex PCR; the TCRdb copy retains only in-frame clones and omits some. Of about 170,000 clones in the sample, roughly 90% were seen once. Specimen: PBMCs. These receptors came from a man younger than 35 in good health and CMV-seropositive. Both conserved end residues are part of each CDR3. Fields, in order: V gene, clone size, D gene, J gene, CDR3 DNA, CDR3 protein. A D gene is named only where the DNA matches it firmly. Clone size is given for some rows only: seen once, a few or many times, or a class if the clone is expanded.

TRBV30	NA	TRBD1	TRBJ2-2	TGTGCCTATAAGACAGGGGGGAACGGGGAGCTGTTTTTT	CAYKTGGNGELFF
TRBV29-1	NA	NA	TRBJ2-1	TGCAGCGTTGTCGGCCGGAGCTCCTACAATGAGCAGTTCTTC	CSVVGRSSYNEQFF
TRBV6-5	NA	NA	TRBJ2-7	TGTGCCAGCAGTTATTGGGGCACCACTACCGCCTACGAGCAGTACTTC	CASSYWGTTTAYEQYF
TRBV5-1	NA	TRBD2	TRBJ2-1	TGCGCCAGCAGCTCTGCGGGAGGGTACAATGAGCAGTTCTTC	CASSSAGGYNEQFF
TRBV27	NA	NA	TRBJ2-3	TGTGCCAGCAGTCCGGGGGTAGATACGCAGTATTTT	CASSPGVDTQYF
TRBV5-6	NA	TRBD1	TRBJ1-2	TGTGCCAGCAGCTTGGTGGACAGGGACTATGGCTACACCTTC	CASSLVDRDYGYTF
TRBV27	NA	TRBD1	TRBJ2-3	TGTGCCAGCAGTTTAGGGGGACAGGGCTTACCTAGCACAGATACGCAGTATTTT	CASSLGGQGLPSTDTQYF
TRBV11-3	NA	TRBD1	TRBJ1-1	TGTGCCAGCAGCTTAACAGGGGGCGCGACTGAAGCTTTCTTT	CASSLTGGATEAFF
TRBV27	NA	NA	TRBJ1-3	TGTGCCAGCAGTTTATCGATCGGGGGTGGAAACACCATATATTTT	CASSLSIGGGNTIYF
TRBV6-5	NA	NA	TRBJ1-5	TGTGCCAGCAGACCACAGGGATATAGCAATCAGCCCCAGCATTTT	CASRPQGYSNQPQHF
TRBV9	NA	NA	TRBJ2-1	TGTGCCAGCAGGGGCATATCGGATGAGCAGTTCTTC	CASRGISDEQFF
TRBV9	NA	NA	TRBJ2-1	TGTGCCAGCAGCGGCACTAGTAATTCCTACAATGAGCAGTTCTTC	CASSGTSNSYNEQFF
TRBV28	once	NA	TRBJ2-7	TGTGCCAGCAGTTTCCAGGGGATGCATAAGTCCTACGAGCAGTACTTC	CASSFQGMHKSYEQYF
TRBV6-4	NA	NA	TRBJ1-1	TGTGCCAGCAGTGTGGGCCCCCGCGCTGAAGCTTTCTTT	CASSVGPRAEAFF
TRBV7-3	NA	TRBD2	TRBJ2-3	TGTGCCAGCAGCTCCCGGCTAGCGGGGACAGATACGCAGTATTTT	CASSSRLAGTDTQYF
TRBV2	NA	TRBD1	TRBJ1-1	TGTGCCAGCACCAGACAGGGCCTGGGGTACACTGAAGCTTTCTTT	CASTRQGLGYTEAFF
TRBV29-1	NA	TRBD1	TRBJ1-1	TGCAGCGTTGAAACGACAGGGGGCGTCACTGAAGCTTTCTTT	CSVETTGGVTEAFF
TRBV19	NA	TRBD1	TRBJ1-5	TGTGCCAGTAGTCTCCGGACAGGGGATCAGCCCCAGCATTTT	CASSLRTGDQPQHF
TRBV6-4	NA	NA	TRBJ2-3	TGTGCCAGCAGTGCTGAGGGCGCAGATACGCAGTATTTT	CASSAEGADTQYF
TRBV5-1	NA	NA	TRBJ2-1	TGCGCCAGCAGGCTAGCGCCCTTAAACTCCTACAATGAGCAGTTCTTC	CASRLAPLNSYNEQFF
TRBV5-6	NA	TRBD1	TRBJ1-1	TGTGCCAGCAGCTATCGGGACAGGGGTTGGACTGAAGCTTTCTTT	CASSYRDRGWTEAFF
TRBV5-6	NA	NA	TRBJ2-7	TGTGCCAGCAGCCCGGGACTGGTAACCTACGAGCAGTACTTC	CASSPGLVTYEQYF
TRBV2	NA	NA	TRBJ1-3	TGTGCCAGCGTCCGGGACAACGGAAACACCATATATTTT	CASVRDNGNTIYF
TRBV18	NA	NA	TRBJ2-5	TGTGCCAGCTCAGGGGAGGAGACCCAGTACTTC	CASSGEETQYF
TRBV7-9	NA	NA	TRBJ2-7	TGTGCCAGCAGCTTCCGACTGTCCTACGAGCAGTACTTC	CASSFRLSYEQYF
TRBV5-1	NA	NA	TRBJ1-1	TGCGCCAGCAGCTACTCGGACAGTTTTGAAGCTTTCTTT	CASSYSDSFEAFF
TRBV27	NA	TRBD1	TRBJ1-3	TGTGCCAGCAGTAACAGGGGGGGCGGTGGAAACACCATATATTTT	CASSNRGGGGNTIYF
TRBV6-5	NA	NA	TRBJ2-7	TGTGCCAGCAGTTACGTACAGGAGGGACCTGACGAGCAGTACTTC	CASSYVQEGPDEQYF
TRBV9	NA	TRBD2	TRBJ2-1	TGTGCCAGCAGCGTAGGGATAGCGGGAGAGGTTGAGCAGTTCTTC	CASSVGIAGEVEQFF
TRBV6-1	NA	NA	TRBJ2-3	TGTGCCAGCCGGACAGCTAGCACAGATACGCAGTATTTT	CASRTASTDTQYF
TRBV5-4	NA	NA	TRBJ2-5	TGTGCCAGCAGCTTGAGGCCAACAGGGAGCGAGGAGACCCAGTACTTC	CASSLRPTGSEETQYF
TRBV11-2	once	TRBD1	TRBJ2-7	TGTGCCAGCAGCTTAGATGAGTTGGGCAGGGGGTCCTACGAGCAGTACTTC	CASSLDELGRGSYEQYF
TRBV29-1	NA	NA	TRBJ1-4	TGCAGCGCACGGGGGGTCGAGGCAGGTGAAAAACTGTTTTTT	CSARGVEAGEKLFF
TRBV7-9	NA	NA	TRBJ2-3	TGTGCCAGCAGCCGCCTGCGGACAGTAAGCACAGATACGCAGTATTTT	CASSRLRTVSTDTQYF
TRBV11-1	NA	TRBD1	TRBJ2-5	TGTGCCAGCAGCGCACAGGGGGTCCACCAAGAGACCCAGTACTTC	CASSAQGVHQETQYF
TRBV5-4	NA	NA	TRBJ1-1	TGTGCCAGCAAAGACAGGAACACTGAAGCTTTCTTT	CASKDRNTEAFF
TRBV27	NA	TRBD1	TRBJ1-1	TGTGCCAGCAGTCTATCCGGGACAGGTAACACTGAAGCTTTCTTT	CASSLSGTGNTEAFF
TRBV28	NA	TRBD2	TRBJ2-5	TGTGCCAGCGTCGCGATTAGCGGGGCGCAAGAGACCCAGTACTTC	CASVAISGAQETQYF
TRBV5-4	NA	TRBD1	TRBJ2-7	TGTGCCAGCAGCTTGGCAGGGGGCGTTTACGAGCAGTACTTC	CASSLAGGVYEQYF
TRBV18	NA	NA	TRBJ1-1	TGTGCCAGCTCATATCTTACAGGGCCGAACACTGAAGCTTTCTTT	CASSYLTGPNTEAFF
TRBV11-2	NA	NA	TRBJ2-2	TGTGCCAGCAGCTTAGTAAGCGGGAACACCGGGGAGCTGTTTTTT	CASSLVSGNTGELFF
TRBV4-1	once	TRBD2	TRBJ2-7	TGCGCCAGCAGCCAGGGACTAGCGGGCGCCTACGAGCAGTACTTC	CASSQGLAGAYEQYF
TRBV6-5	NA	NA	TRBJ2-1	TGTGCCAGCAGACCCCGGGACTGGGGACACAATGAGCAGTTCTTC	CASRPRDWGHNEQFF
TRBV7-9	NA	NA	TRBJ1-5	TGTGCCAGCAGCTTAGGTGACAGTAGCAATCAGCCCCAGCATTTT	CASSLGDSSNQPQHF
TRBV5-1	NA	TRBD1	TRBJ2-1	TGCGCCAGCAGCTGGGGACAGGGAGGGGTTGAGCAGTTCTTC	CASSWGQGGVEQFF
TRBV4-2	NA	NA	TRBJ2-7	TGTGCCAGCAGCCAAGATTTTTTAACCTCGGTCTACGAGCAGTACTTC	CASSQDFLTSVYEQYF
TRBV28	NA	NA	TRBJ2-1	TGTGCCAGCAGCCTCCCGGGGCTAGCTCAGGGGTCGGATGAGCAGTTCTTC	CASSLPGLAQGSDEQFF
TRBV6-6	NA	NA	TRBJ2-1	TGTGCCAGCACCCTATCGGACCCAGGGAATGAGCAGTTCTTC	CASTLSDPGNEQFF
TRBV6-5	NA	NA	TRBJ2-7	TGTGCCAGCAGGACCGGGCAGGGGAATATGGGAGAGCAGTACTTC	CASRTGQGNMGEQYF
TRBV5-6	once	NA	TRBJ2-1	TGTGCCAGCAGCTCCGAGTACAATGAGCAGTTCTTC	CASSSEYNEQFF
TRBV6-9	once	TRBD1	TRBJ1-3	TGTGCCAGCAGTCCCCTAATTGGAAGGGGGCTTCCCCCCGGAAACACCATATATTTT	CASSPLIGRGLPPGNTIYF